These T cell receptor beta chains were read from a single sample in a study of OX40 agonist ivuxolimab in advanced cancers. Libraries were prepared by immunoSEQ multiplex PCR; TCRdb keeps only in-frame clonotypes and omits some of them. Altogether 98,000 or so clones are present, around 83% being singletons, with the ten largest covering more than 1.1%. Sequenced material: CD4+ or CD8+ T cells sorted from blood, taken in a trial of the OX40 agonist ivuxolimab. The receptors were gathered from an adult with an advanced solid tumor such as melanoma, head and neck, liver or kidney cancer. The CDR3 runs from the conserved cysteine through the conserved F or W. A D gene is named only where the DNA matches it firmly. Size tells how often a clone was seen (once, few, many) or the class of an expanded clone, and some rows leave it out.

>-|TRBJ1-1|-|TRBV7-9
TGTGCCAGCAGCCTATGGGAAAACACTGAAGCTTTCTTT
CASSLWENTEAFF
>-|TRBJ1-2|-|TRBV2
TGTGCCAGCAGTGAGGACAGAAGCTATGGCTACACCTTC
CASSEDRSYGYTF
>-|TRBJ2-5|few|TRBV7-3
TGTGCCAGCAGCTTAGGTGGTCGGGGGGCCGAGACCCAGTACTTC
CASSLGGRGAETQYF
>-|TRBJ2-5|-|TRBV19
TGTGCCAGTAGTATACTCGGCACGGGGACGGGCCAAGAGACCCAGTACTTC
CASSILGTGTGQETQYF
>TRBD1|TRBJ1-2|-|TRBV11-2
TGTGCCAGCAGCTTAGGGGACAGGGGATACGACTATGGCTACACCTTC
CASSLGDRGYDYGYTF
>TRBD1|TRBJ1-5|-|TRBV19
TGTGCCAGTAGTATTTTTCGGGCAGGGGGTAGCAATCAGCCCCAGCATTTT
CASSIFRAGGSNQPQHF
>-|TRBJ1-1|-|TRBV6-6
TGTGCCAGCAGTTACGAGAAGCCAAGGAACACTGAAGCTTTCTTT
CASSYEKPRNTEAFF
>-|TRBJ1-1|few|TRBV29-1
TGCAGCGTTGAAGGGGCCCCTGAAGCTTTCTTT
CSVEGAPEAFF
>-|TRBJ1-4|-|TRBV6-5
TGTGCCAGCATGGGGCTTAATGAAAAACTGTTTTTT
CASMGLNEKLFF
>TRBD1|TRBJ1-2|once|TRBV4-1
TGCGCCAGCAGCACTGGACAGGGGAACTATGGCTACACCTTC
CASSTGQGNYGYTF
>TRBD2|TRBJ2-3|-|TRBV6-5
TGTGCCAGCAGTCCCTCGGGGGGAGATACGCAGTATTTT
CASSPSGGDTQYF
>TRBD1|TRBJ1-6|-|TRBV7-9
TGTGCCAGCAGCTTAAACAGGGGCGCTAATTCACCCCTCCACTTT
CASSLNRGANSPLHF
>-|TRBJ2-3|-|TRBV2
TGTGCCAGCACCAAAAGGAACGGCAAAGATACGCAGTATTTT
CASTKRNGKDTQYF
>TRBD1|TRBJ1-3|-|TRBV2
TGTGCCAGCAGTGCAGGGGGCAGCTCTGGAAACACCATATATTTT
CASSAGGSSGNTIYF
>TRBD1|TRBJ1-3|-|TRBV7-2
TGTGCCAGCAGACCGTCGGGGACAGACACCATATATTTT
CASRPSGTDTIYF
>TRBD1|TRBJ1-2|-|TRBV6-1
TGTGCCAGCAGTGACCTGGGACAGGGAGATGGCTACACCTTC
CASSDLGQGDGYTF
>-|TRBJ2-3|once|TRBV5-1
TGCGCCAGCAGCTCCCGGGTAGCAACAGATACGCAGTATTTT
CASSSRVATDTQYF
>TRBD1|TRBJ2-3|once|TRBV2
TGTGCCAGCCGCCACGGGGACAGGGTCCGTCCAGATACGCAGTATTTT
CASRHGDRVRPDTQYF
>-|TRBJ1-6|-|TRBV5-1
TGCGCCAGTAACCGGGACCTGAATTCACCCCTCCACTTT
CASNRDLNSPLHF
>-|TRBJ1-1|few|TRBV9
TGTGCCAGCAGCGTGACGGCCTCTTCTAACACTGAAGCTTTCTTT
CASSVTASSNTEAFF
>-|TRBJ2-3|-|TRBV28
TGTGCCAGCAGTTTAGAGGGACACAACACAGATACGCAGTATTTT
CASSLEGHNTDTQYF
>TRBD1|TRBJ1-1|-|TRBV27
TGTGCCAGCAGTTTAAGATCGCTGAGACAGGGAATCCAGGAGCACACTGAAGCTTTCTTT
CASSLRSLRQGIQEHTEAFF
>TRBD1|TRBJ2-7|-|TRBV6-5
TGTGCCAGCAGGACAGGGGGGAGTTCCTACGAGCAGTACTTC
CASRTGGSSYEQYF
>-|TRBJ1-1|-|TRBV28
TGTGCCAGCCCCACCTCCGGACCTGTCGCGGGCGGCATGAACACTGAAGCTTTCTTT
CASPTSGPVAGGMNTEAFF
>-|TRBJ2-2|-|TRBV11-2
TGTGCCAGCAGCCCGGCGTGGGGGTGGGGAGCGTCCACCGGGGAGCTGTTTTTT
CASSPAWGWGASTGELFF
>TRBD1|TRBJ1-2|-|TRBV6-5
TGTGCCAGCATGGGGACAGCCTCAGCTAACTATGGCTACACCTTC
CASMGTASANYGYTF
>-|TRBJ2-7|-|TRBV27
TGTGCCAGCCACGGAGATCAATCCTACGAGCAGTACTTC
CASHGDQSYEQYF
>TRBD2|TRBJ2-1|-|TRBV18
TGTGCCAGCTCACCTCCCGGGACTAGCGGGAGCAATGAGCAGTTCTTC
CASSPPGTSGSNEQFF
>TRBD1|TRBJ1-5|-|TRBV19
TGTGCCAGTAGAGGGGGACAGGGGACTTATAGCAATCAGCCCCAGCATTTT
CASRGGQGTYSNQPQHF
>TRBD1|TRBJ2-7|once|TRBV4-3
TGCGCCAGCAGCCGAGGGACAGGGGGAGAGCAGTACTTC
CASSRGTGGEQYF
>TRBD1|TRBJ1-1|-|TRBV11-1
TGTGCCAGCAGAAAACCGGGACAGGCGGACACTGAAGCTTTCTTT
CASRKPGQADTEAFF
>-|TRBJ2-1|-|TRBV9
TGTGCCAGCAGCGTAGGAGGCCAGTCCTACAATGAGCAGTTCTTC
CASSVGGQSYNEQFF
>-|TRBJ2-7|-|TRBV28
TGTGCCAGCAGTTTGGGACGTTACGAGCAGTACTTC
CASSLGRYEQYF
>TRBD2|TRBJ2-1|-|TRBV11-2
TGTGCCAGCAGCGCGCGGGGTAGCGGGAAGTACAATGAGCAGTTCTTC
CASSARGSGKYNEQFF
>TRBD2|TRBJ2-1|-|TRBV6-1
TGTGCCAGCAGTGGGCTGACTAGCGGGAGGGCCGGCTCCTACAATGAGCAGTTCTTC
CASSGLTSGRAGSYNEQFF
>TRBD2|TRBJ2-1|-|TRBV19
TGTGCCAGTAGTATGGTTAGCGGGGGCTACAATGAGCAGTTCTTC
CASSMVSGGYNEQFF
>-|TRBJ1-5|once|TRBV19
TGTGCCAGTAGTCCCCCCCGGGAACTTAGCAATCAGCCCCAGCATTTT
CASSPPRELSNQPQHF
>TRBD1|TRBJ2-2|-|TRBV6-4
TGTGCCAGCAGTGACTCGATTTCGAGACAGGGGACCGGGGAGCTGTTTTTT
CASSDSISRQGTGELFF
>-|TRBJ2-4|few|TRBV7-9
TGTGCCAGCACCCCAAAGGTACCGCCCGGGATTCAGTACTTC
CASTPKVPPGIQYF
>-|TRBJ2-4|-|TRBV9
TGTGCCAGCAGCGTAGGGCAGGGGAGGGCAGGCATTCAGTACTTC
CASSVGQGRAGIQYF
>-|TRBJ2-7|few|TRBV5-8
TGTGCCAGCAGCTTTGGTGAGGTTTACGAGCAGTACTTC
CASSFGEVYEQYF
>-|TRBJ2-7|-|TRBV7-6
TGTGCCAGCAGCCGTCAGGTTAGCTCCTACGAGCAGTACTTC
CASSRQVSSYEQYF
>-|TRBJ2-2|-|TRBV5-1
TGCGCCAGCAGCTTGGACGGGAACACCGGGGAGCTGTTTTTT
CASSLDGNTGELFF
>TRBD1|TRBJ2-1|-|TRBV7-2
TGTGCCAGCAGCTTAGATGGGACAGGGGCAAGTAATGAGCAGTTCTTC
CASSLDGTGASNEQFF
>-|TRBJ2-5|-|TRBV7-7
TGTGCCAGCAGCATCCAGGGGGGGGAGACCCAGTACTTC
CASSIQGGETQYF
>-|TRBJ1-4|-|TRBV15
TGTGCCACCAGCAGAGGACATTTGGATGAAAAACTGTTTTTT
CATSRGHLDEKLFF
>TRBD1|TRBJ2-5|-|TRBV5-1
TGCGCCAGCAGCTGGGGGACAGGGGTCCAAGAGACCCAGTACTTC
CASSWGTGVQETQYF
>TRBD2|TRBJ2-5|-|TRBV14
TGTGCCAGCAAAAAGCGGGGGGCCCAAGAGACCCAGTACTTC
CASKKRGAQETQYF
>-|TRBJ2-1|-|TRBV19
TGTGCCAGTAGTAAACTCCCCACAGGAAACAATGAGCAGTTCTTC
CASSKLPTGNNEQFF
>-|TRBJ1-2|-|TRBV6-5
TGTGCCAGCAGTGAAAAAGTGTCCGCTTATGGCTACACCTTC
CASSEKVSAYGYTF